One and the same sample provided the 21 T cell receptor beta chains below, sequenced in a study of cytomegalovirus exposure and HLA in healthy donors. PCR amplification relied on 60 Vbeta primers (plus 13 Jbeta primers). Profiling relied on immunoSEQ multiplex PCR, and the TCRdb table lists in-frame clones only, not all of them. The table lists roughly 150,000 clones, approximately 80% of them singletons. The sequenced sample was PBMCs. These receptors were collected from a male donor in good health and CMV-seronegative.

The rearrangement links TRBV28 to TRBJ2-7, with D perhaps matching TRBD1 (5 bases). Germline CDR1 reads MDHEN; CDR2 reads SYDVKM. V was pared by 7 bases and J by 3 bases, with 10 bases between. The CDR3 spans 12 residues. CDR3 sequence reads: CASNTQGYEQYF. DNA of the CDR3: TGTGCCAGCAACACCCAGGGCTACGAGCAGTACTTC.

This rearrangement joins TRBV5-1 to TRBJ2-7; 7 nucleotides line up with TRBD2. The CDR3 has 14 residues. The V segment lost 0 bases and the J segment 6 bases; nucleotides outside the gene matches: 6. Germline V gives CDR1 SGHRS, CDR2 YFSETQ. CDR3 bases: TGCGCCAGCAGCTTGGATGGACCGGGGGGCGAGCAGTACTTC. This sequence encodes CASSLDGPGGEQYF.

The rearrangement joins TRBV30 to TRBJ2-7; 8 bases are a match to TRBD2. This CDR3 has 16 residues. Trimming removed 0 bases from V and 7 bases from J; junction bases left unmatched: 14. From germline, CDR1 is GTSNPN and CDR2 SVGIG (reference sequence). The CDR3 reads CAWSVPTIAGPGEQYF. The CDR3 DNA reads as TGTGCCTGGAGTGTCCCTACCATAGCGGGACCTGGGGAGCAGTACTTC.

This chain joins TRBV5-1 and TRBJ1-5, with 8 bases matching TRBD1. The length of the CDR3 is 16 residues. Germline V CDR1 and CDR2: SGHRS, YFSETQ. V shed 4 bases, J shed 2 bases, and the junction held 8 bases outside the gene matches. CDR3 nucleotides: TGCGCCAGCAGCCCCAGAGAGACAGGGGGCAATCAGCCCCAGCATTTT. This sequence encodes CASSPRETGGNQPQHF.

The rearrangement joins TRBV6-6 to TRBJ2-1; unclear D gene. Germline CDR1 MNHNY, CDR2 SVGAGI (reference sequence). This CDR3 is 16 amino acids long. The germline V and J ends were trimmed by 2 bases and 0 bases, with 11 bases remaining between them. This CDR3 reads CASSYEASSSYNEQFF. For the CDR3, the DNA is TGTGCCAGCAGTTACGAAGCGTCGAGCTCCTACAATGAGCAGTTCTTC.

This chain links TRBV28 with TRBJ2-7, with TRBD1 as a possible D gene (5 bases). Germline values: CDR1 MDHEN, CDR2 SYDVKM. The V end lost 6 bases, the J end lost 6 bases, and 12 bases lay between the germline ends. The CDR3 runs to 12 residues. CDR3 sequence: CASSLGVREQYF. The CDR3 DNA follows: TGTGCCAGCAGCCTAGGGGTGCGCGAGCAGTACTTC.

The rearrangement joins TRBV5-4 to TRBJ1-2; TRBD1 matches 9 bases. There are 17 residues in the CDR3. Germline-derived CDR1 and CDR2 are SGHNT and YYREEE (reference sequence). The V segment lost 1 base and the J segment 8 bases; nucleotides outside the gene matches: 15. The CDR3 sequence is CASSLNGQGLRLGGYTF. Written as DNA, the CDR3 is TGTGCCAGCAGCTTGAACGGACAGGGGCTGAGACTGGGGGGCTACACCTTC. The full variable domain, with the rest looked up from reference TRBV5-4 and TRBJ1-2, is ETGVTQSPTHLIKTRGQQVTLRCSSQSGHNTVSWYQQALGQGPQFIFQYYREEENGRGNFPPRFSGLQFPNYSSELNVNALELDDSALYLCASSLNGQGLRLGGYTFGSGTRLTVV.

The chain employs TRBV28 and TRBJ1-5; the match to TRBD1 covers 8 bases. This CDR3 has 18 amino acids. The V gene end was trimmed by 4 bases and the J gene end by 0 bases; junction bases not matched to a gene: 11. Germline V CDR1 and CDR2: MDHEN, SYDVKM. As DNA, the CDR3 is TGTGCCAGCAGTTACGTTGGGGACAGGCCTTATAGCAATCAGCCCCAGCATTTT. It is translated as CASSYVGDRPYSNQPQHF.

The rearrangement uses TRBV9 and TRBJ2-2; a possible D gene is TRBD2 (6 bases). Germline V lookup: CDR1 SGDLS, CDR2 YYNGEE. Trimming shortened V by 3 bases and J by 3 bases, and 15 bases separated the two germline ends. CDR3 length: 16 amino acids. The CDR3 DNA reads TGTGCCAGCAGCGCACATCCCGGGAGAGACACCGGGGAGCTGTTTTTT. It encodes CASSAHPGRDTGELFF. The full variable domain, its missing parts supplied by reference TRBV9 and TRBJ2-2, is DSGVTQTPKHLITATGQRVTLRCSPRSGDLSVYWYQQSLDQGLQFLIQYYNGEERAKGNILERFSAQQFPDLHSELNLSSLELGDSALYFCASSAHPGRDTGELFFGEGSRLTVL.

J is TRBJ2-3 and V is TRBV28; maybe TRBD2 (6 bases). The CDR3 totals 14 residues. In germline, CDR1 is MDHEN, CDR2 SYDVKM. Trimming took off 6 bases at V and 0 bases at J, with 10 bases between the two ends. For the CDR3, the DNA is TGTGCCAGCAGGGCCGGGACTAGCACAGATACGCAGTATTTT. This sequence encodes CASRAGTSTDTQYF.

The V call is TRBV4-1, the J call TRBJ1-1, with D possibly being TRBD1 (5 bases). Trimming stripped 2 bases from V and 2 bases from J, with 12 bases between. CDR3 length equals 15 residues. Germline V gene data show CDR1 as MGHRA and CDR2 as YSYEKL. CDR3 loop: CASSQSYGGNTEAFF. CDR3 in DNA: TGCGCCAGCAGCCAAAGTTACGGGGGAAACACTGAAGCTTTCTTT.

DNA of the CDR3: TGTGCCAGCAGTGAAAGGTCAGGGGAGGGTCAGCCCCAGCATTTT. It specifies CASSERSGEGQPQHF. The chain is built from TRBV6-1 and TRBJ1-5, with D possibly being TRBD1 (6 bases). Germline lookup yields CDR1 MNHNS and CDR2 SASEGT. The CDR3 is 15 residues long. Trimming took off 2 bases at V and 6 bases at J, with 14 bases between the two ends.

The chain combines TRBV30 with TRBJ2-7; D is ambiguous. The germline V gene has CDR1 GTSNPN and CDR2 SVGIG (reference sequence). There are 13 residues in the CDR3. The V gene lost 4 bases and the J gene lost 1 base, with 11 bases spanning the gap. The CDR3 reads CAWKNIRSYEQYF. CDR3 DNA: TGTGCCTGGAAGAATATTCGGTCCTACGAGCAGTACTTC.

This chain connects TRBV6-5 to TRBJ1-6; a weak D match, TRBD1 (6 bases). Germline V lookup: CDR1 MNHEY, CDR2 SVGAGI. V was clipped by 0 bases and J by 4 bases, with 7 bases between them. The CDR3 length is 15 residues. In nucleotides, the CDR3 is TGTGCCAGCAGTTACTCGAGGGGGTATAATTCACCCCTCCACTTT. This sequence encodes CASSYSRGYNSPLHF.

The chain links TRBV10-3 to TRBJ2-5, with TRBD2 matching 10 bases. The DNA matches TRBJ2-7 better at its end, which makes the J call doubtful. The CDR3 covers 16 residues. The V gene's germline CDR1 is ENHRY and CDR2 SYGVKD. The CDR3 coding sequence is TGTGCCATCAGTGACGGAACTAGCGGGGTGTCCCACGAGCAGTACTTC. It yields the protein CAISDGTSGVSHEQYF.

The chain recombines TRBV5-1 with TRBJ2-7; D perhaps matches TRBD2 (5 bases). Between the trimmed V and J ends, which lost 1 base and 6 bases, there was a span of 11 bases. Per germline, CDR1 SGHRS and CDR2 YFSETQ. The CDR3 covers 13 residues. The CDR3: CASSLSGRIEQYF. For the CDR3, the DNA is TGCGCCAGCAGCTTGTCGGGGAGAATCGAGCAGTACTTC. The whole variable domain, remainder taken from reference TRBV5-1 and TRBJ2-7, is KAGVTQTPRYLIKTRGQQVTLSCSPISGHRSVSWYQQTPGQGLQFLFEYFSETQRNKGNFPGRFSGRQFSNSRSEMNVSTLELGDSALYLCASSLSGRIEQYFGPGTRLTVT.

This clone was seen only once. The chain recombines TRBV2 with TRBJ2-1, with 8 bases fitting TRBD2. This CDR3 has 15 amino acids. Germline V gene lookup returns CDR1 SNHLY and CDR2 FYNNEI. J lost 9 bases, V lost 5 bases, and 12 bases had no gene match. The CDR3, as DNA: TGTGCCAGCAGTACCACGGGACTAGTTGAATCTGAGCAGTTCTTC. It encodes CASSTTGLVESEQFF. Full variable domain (rest looked up from reference TRBV2 and TRBJ2-1): EPEVTQTPSHQVTQMGQEVILRCVPISNHLYFYWYRQILGQKVEFLVSFYNNEISEKSEIFDDQFSVERPDGSNFTLKIRSTKLEDSAMYFCASSTTGLVESEQFFGPGTRLTVL.

The V gene is TRBV10-3, the J gene TRBJ2-1; TRBD1 matches 8 bases. The CDR3 runs 14 residues. Trimming took 3 bases from V and 3 from J; bases not matched to a gene: 1. From germline, CDR1 is ENHRY and CDR2 SYGVKD. The CDR3 reads CAISEGQGYNEQFF. CDR3 sequence (DNA): TGTGCCATCAGTGAAGGACAGGGCTACAATGAGCAGTTCTTC.

The rearrangement links TRBV18 to TRBJ1-1, with a tentative D call TRBD1 (6 bases). Germline V CDR1 and CDR2: KGHSH, LQKENI. This CDR3 has 14 residues. V lost 2 bases, J lost 12 bases, and 19 bases lay in between. CDR3 in DNA: TGTGCCAGCTCACCATACGACACGGGGGGCGCGACTTTCTTT. Translation gives CASSPYDTGGATFF.

The V and J genes are TRBV7-9 and TRBJ2-1; the D is unclear. The CDR3 contains 16 residues. The germline V gene has CDR1 SEHNR and CDR2 FQNEAQ (reference sequence). Trimming pared 2 bases from V and 7 bases from J, leaving 18 bases between. The chain's CDR3 is CASSLSLVPRRNEQFF. CDR3 bases: TGTGCCAGCAGCTTATCGCTAGTTCCGAGGCGTAATGAGCAGTTCTTC.

This chain links TRBV5-1 with TRBJ1-2; 8 positions agree with TRBD1. There are 13 residues in the CDR3. After removal of 5 bases from V and 8 bases from J, the junction contained 8 bases not matched to a gene. Germline CDR1 SGHRS, CDR2 YFSETQ. The CDR3 protein is CASRRGQGDGYTF. CDR3 nucleotides: TGCGCCAGCAGACGCGGACAGGGAGACGGCTACACCTTC.